One and the same sample provided the 28 T cell receptor beta chains below, sequenced in a study of blood T cells in healthy people across ages. Alongside a J-beta primer mix, a sample-barcoded 5' primer served in a second PCR lasting 7 to 11 cycles. TCRdb re-called the 5' RACE reads with MiXCR, one entry per CDR3 protein. The data contain nearly 800,000 distinct CDR3 sequences, around 25% of them seen just once; the ten biggest clones take up approximately 4%. These data are also associated with another study on T cells of mothers and their children.

Sequencing was performed on blood. The receptor set was obtained from a boy between 10 and 17 years old in good health.

The chain recombines TRBV7-2 with TRBJ2-5; possibly TRBD2 for D (6 bases). This CDR3 is built from 16 residues. V was shortened by 5 bases and J by 1 base, with 17 bases between the two germline ends. Germline CDR1 reads SGHTA; CDR2 reads FQGNSA. The CDR3 DNA follows: TGTGCCAGCAGCCTGCGCCCGGGCGGGACCCAAGAGACCCAGTACTTC. As protein: CASSLRPGGTQETQYF. Together with reference TRBV7-2 and TRBJ2-5, the CDR3 gives the full variable domain: GAGVSQSPSNKVTEKGKDVELRCDPISGHTALYWYRQSLGQGLEFLIYFQGNSAPDKSGLPSDRFSAERTGGSVSTLTIQRTQQEDSAVYLCASSLRPGGTQETQYFGPGTRLLVL.

This clonotype appeared a few times. The chain is built from TRBV20-1 and TRBJ2-5, with a weak D call TRBD1 (6 bases). Germline CDR1 is DFQATT and CDR2 is SNEGSKA (reference sequence). V was cut by 6 bases and J by 2 bases, with 19 bases left in between. The CDR3 is made up of 15 amino acids. The CDR3 loop is CSAEGRTDPQETQYF. The CDR3 coding sequence is TGCAGTGCAGAAGGACGGACAGACCCTCAAGAGACCCAGTACTTC.

This clonotype occurred a few times. Mismatch with germline at one junction end may stem from a read error. The chain is built from TRBV11-2 and TRBJ2-1; TRBD2 aligns across 10 bases. The germline CDR1 and CDR2 sequences are SGHAT and FQNNGV. The CDR3 contains 15 residues. This chain's CDR3 is CAGSLDTSGINEQFF. CDR3 sequence (DNA): TGTGCCGGCAGCTTAGATACTAGCGGGATAAATGAGCAGTTCTTC. Full variable domain (outside the CDR3, taken from reference TRBV11-2 and TRBJ2-1): EAGVAQSPRYKIIEKRQSVAFWCNPISGHATLYWYQQILGQGPKLLIQFQNNGVVDDSQLPKDRFSAERLKGVDSTLKIQPAKLEDSAVYLCAGSLDTSGINEQFFGPGTRLTVL.

This clonotype occurred a few times. The chain joins TRBV5-1 to TRBJ2-1; D unclear. Germline V CDR1 and CDR2: SGHRS, YFSETQ. V gave up 4 bases and J gave up 2 bases, with 13 bases separating them. The CDR3 has 15 residues. CDR3 bases: TGCGCCAGCAGCCTGGAGTCGCTCACCTACAATGAGCAGTTCTTC. Translation gives CASSLESLTYNEQFF.

Regarding this clonotype: At one end the junction does not follow the germline gene, possibly because of a read error. V gene TRBV7-8 combines with J gene TRBJ2-1; 11 bases fit TRBD1. The DNA matches TRBJ2-7 better at its end, which makes the J call doubtful. Germline V lookup: CDR1 SGHVS, CDR2 FQNEAQ. This CDR3 contains 15 residues. CDR3 protein: CTSIRGTGGSYEQYF. CDR3 nucleotide sequence: TGTACCAGCATCAGGGGGACAGGGGGCTCCTACGAGCAGTACTTC.

The genes are TRBV3-1 and TRBJ1-4; the D is unclear. The CDR3 runs 15 residues. Germline lookup yields CDR1 LGHDT and CDR2 YNNKEL (reference sequence). V lost 0 bases to trimming and J lost 4 bases, with 9 bases between them. The CDR3: CASSQDYFDNEKLFF. CDR3 sequence (DNA): TGTGCCAGCAGCCAAGATTATTTTGATAATGAAAAACTGTTTTTT.

On this clonotype: Just one base apart from a much larger clone, this may be a read error. V gene TRBV2 combines with J gene TRBJ2-1; TRBD2 might be the D (6 bases). In germline, CDR1 is SNHLY, CDR2 FYNNEI. V dropped 1 base and J dropped 2 bases, with 6 bases sitting between them. The CDR3 totals 14 residues. The CDR3 protein is CASSEGGAYNEQFF. The DNA of the CDR3 is TGTGCCAGCAGTGAAGGGGGGGCCTACAATGAGCAGTTCTTC.

V gene TRBV12-3 or TRBV12-4 combines with J gene TRBJ2-5, with D unclear. There are 13 residues in the CDR3. The V end was cut by 4 bases, the J end by 0 bases, with 6 bases between. The CDR3 here is CASSYGNQETQYF. For the CDR3, the DNA is TGTGCCAGCAGTTACGGCAACCAAGAGACCCAGTACTTC.

The chain employs TRBV5-1 and TRBJ2-1, with unresolved D. The V end lost 3 bases, the J end lost 0 bases, and 13 bases lay between the germline ends. The germline gives CDR1 SGHRS, CDR2 YFSETQ. This CDR3 has 16 amino acids. CDR3 bases: TGCGCCAGCAGCTCCTCTCAAAGTAGCTCCTACAATGAGCAGTTCTTC. Translating it yields CASSSSQSSSYNEQFF.

Ten or more counts support this clonotype. The chain recombines TRBV6-5 with TRBJ1-2; TRBD1 matches 7 bases. Per germline, CDR1 MNHEY and CDR2 SVGAGI. Germline trimming cut 5 bases from V and 0 bases from J; bases unmatched to any gene: 6. The CDR3 is made up of 15 amino acids. The CDR3: CASSPQGRANYGYTF. The CDR3 DNA is TGTGCCAGCAGTCCACAGGGGAGAGCTAACTATGGCTACACCTTC.

The chain joins TRBV28 to TRBJ1-5; the D gene is possibly TRBD1 (5 bases). Trimming took 2 bases from V and 2 from J, leaving 10 bases between them. The CDR3 contains 15 residues. Looked up from germline, CDR1 is MDHEN and CDR2 is SYDVKM. The CDR3 sequence is CASSLAGYGNQPQHF. In nucleotides, the CDR3 is TGTGCCAGCAGTTTAGCAGGGTATGGCAATCAGCCCCAGCATTTT.

This clonotype was observed a few times. The gene calls are TRBV28 and TRBJ2-7; D may match TRBD1 or TRBD2 (5 bases each). The V gene lost 8 bases and the J gene lost 0 bases, with 23 bases spanning the gap. The CDR3 is 17 residues long. CDR1 MDHEN and CDR2 SYDVKM come from the germline V gene. For the CDR3, the DNA is TGTGCCAGCTCATACGCAATTGGGACCGGTAGCTCCTACGAGCAGTACTTC. Protein sequence: CASSYAIGTGSSYEQYF.

This clonotype was counted between two and nine times. The chain uses TRBV5-8 and TRBJ2-7; TRBD1 or TRBD2 may be the D gene (5 bases each). V shed 4 bases and J shed 2 bases, with 10 bases lying between them. CDR1 is SGHTS and CDR2 is YDEGEE in the germline V gene. This CDR3 has 13 residues. CDR3 sequence reads: CASSRDPPYEQYF. The DNA for the CDR3 is TGTGCCAGCAGCCGGGACCCTCCCTACGAGCAGTACTTC.

This clonotype turned up a few times. The chain combines TRBV29-1 with TRBJ1-2, with D hard to call. The CDR3 covers 15 residues. V was clipped by 1 base and J by 5 bases, with 17 bases between them. CDR1 and CDR2 (germline): SQVTM, ANQGSEA. The DNA for the CDR3 is TGCAGCGTTGAAGTCCCGGGAGAAGGAGAGTATGGCTACACCTTC. This gives the protein CSVEVPGEGEYGYTF.

The chain links TRBV28 to TRBJ2-5; TRBD1 aligns across 7 bases. Per germline, CDR1 MDHEN and CDR2 SYDVKM. The CDR3 has 13 amino acids. Germline trimming cut 6 bases from V and 4 bases from J; bases unmatched to any gene: 5. In DNA, the CDR3 is TGTGCCAGCAGAGGGGGCGCCGGAGAGACCCAGTACTTC. Translating gives CASRGGAGETQYF.

This clonotype was seen more than once but under ten times. V is TRBV5-1 and J is TRBJ2-1; 10 positions match TRBD2. Per the germline V gene, CDR1 is SGHRS and CDR2 is YFSETQ. V lost 0 bases and J lost 0; bases outside the gene matches: 6. The CDR3 runs to 18 residues. Here the CDR3 DNA reads TGCGCCAGCAGCTTGGGGGTAGCGGGGGGACCCTCCTACAATGAGCAGTTCTTC. It encodes CASSLGVAGGPSYNEQFF.

The DNA of the CDR3 is TGTGCCAGCAGCTACGTCGAGACTAGCGGGGGGAACACAGATACGCAGTATTTT. Translating gives CASSYVETSGGNTDTQYF. The gene calls are TRBV7-9 and TRBJ2-3, with 13 bases that match TRBD2. CDR1 and CDR2 (germline): SEHNR, FQNEAQ (reference sequence). With 4 bases clipped from V and 2 bases from J, the junction kept 9 bases outside the gene matches. The CDR3 length is 18 residues.

The rearrangement links TRBV29-1 to TRBJ2-5, with D possibly TRBD2 on 5 matching bases. The DNA end lines up better with TRBJ2-7; the J call may be wrong. Germline CDR1 is SQVTM and CDR2 is ANQGSEA. The CDR3 contains 14 residues. The CDR3 spells CSVESTGESYEQYF. CDR3 DNA sequence: TGCAGCGTTGAAAGTACCGGGGAGAGCTACGAGCAGTACTTC.

V usage is TRBV28 and J usage is TRBJ2-3, with D unresolved. V gave up 3 bases and J gave up 5 bases, with 9 bases separating them. The CDR3 covers 13 residues. CDR1 and CDR2 from the germline V gene are MDHEN and SYDVKM. In nucleotides, the CDR3 is TGTGCCAGCAGTTTTCAGAGGAGAGATACGCAGTATTTT. Translation gives CASSFQRRDTQYF.

Only a few counts were recorded for this clonotype. One end of the junction fails to match germline, which may point to a read error. V is TRBV27 and J is TRBJ2-5; 12 bases agree with TRBD2. The CDR3 sequence is 15 residues long. Germline V gene lookup returns CDR1 MNHEY and CDR2 SMNVEV (reference sequence). The CDR3 DNA sequence: TGTGCCGGCAGCCGACTAGCGGGAGAAGGGGAGACCCAATACTTC. Protein product: CAGSRLAGEGETQYF.

V is TRBV20-1 and J is TRBJ2-5, with D possibly matching TRBD1 (6 bases). Germline loops: CDR1 DFQATT, CDR2 SNEGSKA (reference sequence). CDR3 length: 16 residues. V was pared by 0 bases and J by 3 bases, with 17 bases between. CDR3 in amino acids: CSARDQGPLDEETQYF. CDR3 DNA: TGCAGTGCTAGAGATCAGGGGCCACTAGATGAAGAGACCCAGTACTTC.

In this sample, this clonotype turned up a few times. V is TRBV20-1 and J is TRBJ1-5; no reliable D call. Germline CDR1 is DFQATT and CDR2 is SNEGSKA (reference sequence). Trimming pared 2 bases from V and 2 bases from J, leaving 4 bases between. The CDR3 extends over 12 amino acids. DNA of the CDR3: TGCAGTGCTAGAAAGGGCAATCAGCCCCAGCATTTT. Translating gives CSARKGNQPQHF.

V is TRBV29-1 and J is TRBJ2-1; TRBD2 might be the D (7 bases). V lost 2 bases to trimming and J lost 8 bases, with 13 bases between them. The CDR3 is 13 amino acids. CDR1 and CDR2 (germline): SQVTM, ANQGSEA. CDR3 in amino acids: CSVEPGGFDEQFF. Here the CDR3 DNA reads TGCAGCGTTGAACCGGGGGGCTTCGATGAGCAGTTCTTC.

V usage is TRBV6-5 and J usage is TRBJ2-2, with D unresolved. This CDR3 spans 14 amino acids. The germline V and J ends were trimmed by 6 bases and 1 base, with 9 bases remaining between them. Looked up from germline, CDR1 is MNHEY and CDR2 is SVGAGI. CDR3 in amino acids: CASRLDGNTGELFF. The CDR3 bases are TGTGCCAGCAGGCTAGACGGGAACACCGGGGAGCTGTTTTTT.

The genes are TRBV6-5 and TRBJ2-1; 8 nucleotides match TRBD2. Germline assignment: CDR1 MNHEY and CDR2 SVGAGI. This CDR3 has 17 residues. The V segment lost 0 bases and the J segment 0 bases; nucleotides outside the gene matches: 4. The CDR3 loop reads CASSYSYSGSSYNEQFF. The CDR3 coding sequence is TGTGCCAGCAGTTACTCGTACAGCGGGAGCTCCTACAATGAGCAGTTCTTC.

This clonotype was observed a few times. The rearrangement uses TRBV20-1 and TRBJ1-4; 8 bases map to TRBD1. The CDR3 runs 15 residues. The ends lost 3 bases at V and 10 bases at J; junction bases unmatched: 13. CDR1 DFQATT and CDR2 SNEGSKA come from the germline V gene (reference sequence). The CDR3 is CSARDMTGVPGKLFF. As DNA, the CDR3 is TGCAGTGCTAGGGATATGACAGGGGTTCCGGGAAAACTGTTTTTT.

The V and J genes are TRBV5-5 and TRBJ2-7, with D unresolved. Germline V CDR1 and CDR2: SGHKS, YYEKEE (reference sequence). The CDR3 totals 15 residues. Trimming left V 0 bases short and J 0 bases short, with 10 bases between. DNA for the CDR3: TGTGCCAGCAGCTTGGATTCGGAGAACTCCTACGAGCAGTACTTC. It encodes CASSLDSENSYEQYF.

This clonotype appeared a few times. This chain connects TRBV28 to TRBJ1-1, with D possibly being TRBD1 (5 bases). The CDR3 spans 12 residues. The V and J ends lost 6 bases and 10 bases respectively, with 15 bases between them. Germline V lookup: CDR1 MDHEN, CDR2 SYDVKM. Written as DNA, the CDR3 is TGTGCCAGCAGCAAAGGATCAGGGTTAGCTTTCTTT. This gives the protein CASSKGSGLAFF. The whole variable domain, remainder taken from reference TRBV28 and TRBJ1-1, is DVKVTQSSRYLVKRTGEKVFLECVQDMDHENMFWYRQDPGLGLRLIYFSYDVKMKEKGDIPEGYSVSREKKERFSLILESASTNQTSMYLCASSKGSGLAFFGQGTRLTVV.